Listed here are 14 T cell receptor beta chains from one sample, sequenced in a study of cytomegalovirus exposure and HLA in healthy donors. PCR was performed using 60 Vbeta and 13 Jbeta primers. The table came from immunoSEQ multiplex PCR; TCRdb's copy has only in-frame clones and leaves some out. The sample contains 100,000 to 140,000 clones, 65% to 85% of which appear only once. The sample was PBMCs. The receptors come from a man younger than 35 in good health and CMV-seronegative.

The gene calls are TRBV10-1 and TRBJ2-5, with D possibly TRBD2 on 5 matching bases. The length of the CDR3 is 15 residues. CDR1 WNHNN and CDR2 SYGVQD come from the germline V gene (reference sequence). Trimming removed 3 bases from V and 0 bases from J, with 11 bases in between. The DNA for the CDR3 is TGCGCCAGCAGTGAAGGAGGCGGATACCAAGAGACCCAGTACTTC. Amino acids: CASSEGGGYQETQYF.

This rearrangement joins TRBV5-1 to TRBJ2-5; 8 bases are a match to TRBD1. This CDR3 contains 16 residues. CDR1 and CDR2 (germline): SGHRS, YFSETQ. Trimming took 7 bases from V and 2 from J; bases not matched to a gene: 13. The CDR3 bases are TGCGCCAGCGATTTAACCGGACAGGGTCCTCAAGAGACCCAGTACTTC. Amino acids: CASDLTGQGPQETQYF.

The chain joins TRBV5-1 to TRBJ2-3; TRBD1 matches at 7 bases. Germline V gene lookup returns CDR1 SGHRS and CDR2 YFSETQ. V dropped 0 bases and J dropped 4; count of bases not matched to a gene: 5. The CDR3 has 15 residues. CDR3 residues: CASSLGQGVSDTQYF. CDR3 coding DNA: TGCGCCAGCAGCTTGGGTCAGGGGGTTTCAGATACGCAGTATTTT.

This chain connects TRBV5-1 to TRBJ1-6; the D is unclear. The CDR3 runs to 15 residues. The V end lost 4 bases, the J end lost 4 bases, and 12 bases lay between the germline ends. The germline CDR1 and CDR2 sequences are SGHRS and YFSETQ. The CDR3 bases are TGCGCCAGCAGCCCCTCGGGTACTTATAATTCACCCCTCCACTTT. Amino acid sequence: CASSPSGTYNSPLHF. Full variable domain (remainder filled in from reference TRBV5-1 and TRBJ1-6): KAGVTQTPRYLIKTRGQQVTLSCSPISGHRSVSWYQQTPGQGLQFLFEYFSETQRNKGNFPGRFSGRQFSNSRSEMNVSTLELGDSALYLCASSPSGTYNSPLHFGNGTRLTVT.

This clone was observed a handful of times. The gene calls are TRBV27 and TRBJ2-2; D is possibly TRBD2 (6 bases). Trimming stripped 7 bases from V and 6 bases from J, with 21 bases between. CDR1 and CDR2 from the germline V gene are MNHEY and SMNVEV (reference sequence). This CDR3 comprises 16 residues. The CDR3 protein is CASTPGRGRAAGELFF. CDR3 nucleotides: TGTGCCAGCACCCCGGGGCGGGGCCGGGCGGCCGGGGAGCTGTTTTTT.

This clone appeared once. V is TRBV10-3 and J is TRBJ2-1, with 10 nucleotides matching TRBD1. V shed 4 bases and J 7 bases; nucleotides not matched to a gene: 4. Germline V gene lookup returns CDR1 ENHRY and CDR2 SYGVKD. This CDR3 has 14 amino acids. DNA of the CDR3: TGTGCCATCAGTGGGACAGGGGGAACAAATGAGCAGTTCTTC. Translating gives CAISGTGGTNEQFF.

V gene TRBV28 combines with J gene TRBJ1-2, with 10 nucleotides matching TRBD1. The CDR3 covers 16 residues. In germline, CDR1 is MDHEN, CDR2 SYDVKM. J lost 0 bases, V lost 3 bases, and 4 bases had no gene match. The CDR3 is CASSLGQGRSNYGYTF. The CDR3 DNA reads TGTGCCAGCAGTTTGGGACAGGGGCGGTCTAACTATGGCTACACCTTC.

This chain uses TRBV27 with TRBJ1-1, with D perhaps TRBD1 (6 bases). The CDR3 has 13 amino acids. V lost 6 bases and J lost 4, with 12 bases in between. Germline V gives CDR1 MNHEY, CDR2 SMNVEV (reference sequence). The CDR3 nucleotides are TGTGCCAGCAGGCTTGGACAGAGCACTGAAGCTTTCTTT. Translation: CASRLGQSTEAFF.

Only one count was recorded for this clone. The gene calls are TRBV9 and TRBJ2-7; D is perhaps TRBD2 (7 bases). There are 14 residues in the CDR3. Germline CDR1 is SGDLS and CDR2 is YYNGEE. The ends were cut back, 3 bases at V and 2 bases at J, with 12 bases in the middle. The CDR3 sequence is CASSGGRGAYEQYF. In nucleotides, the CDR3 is TGTGCCAGCAGCGGAGGGAGGGGGGCCTACGAGCAGTACTTC. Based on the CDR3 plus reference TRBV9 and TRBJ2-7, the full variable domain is DSGVTQTPKHLITATGQRVTLRCSPRSGDLSVYWYQQSLDQGLQFLIQYYNGEERAKGNILERFSAQQFPDLHSELNLSSLELGDSALYFCASSGGRGAYEQYFGPGTRLTVT.

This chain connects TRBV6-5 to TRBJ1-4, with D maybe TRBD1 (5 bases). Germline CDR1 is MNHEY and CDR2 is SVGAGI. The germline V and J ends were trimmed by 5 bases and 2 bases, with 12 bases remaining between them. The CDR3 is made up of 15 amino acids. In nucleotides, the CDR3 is TGTGCCAGCAGTATAGGGGTCAGCACTAATGAAAAACTGTTTTTT. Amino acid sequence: CASSIGVSTNEKLFF.

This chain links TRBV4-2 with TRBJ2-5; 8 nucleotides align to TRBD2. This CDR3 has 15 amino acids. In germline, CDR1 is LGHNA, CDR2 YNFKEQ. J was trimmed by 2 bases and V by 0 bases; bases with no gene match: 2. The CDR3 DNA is TGTGCCAGCAGCCAAGATCGCGGGGGGCAAGAGACCCAGTACTTC. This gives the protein CASSQDRGGQETQYF.

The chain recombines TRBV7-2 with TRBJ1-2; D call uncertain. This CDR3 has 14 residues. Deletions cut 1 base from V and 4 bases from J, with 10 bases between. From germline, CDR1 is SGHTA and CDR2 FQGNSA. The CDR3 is CASSLVTVAYGYTF. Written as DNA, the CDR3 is TGTGCCAGCAGCTTAGTAACAGTTGCCTATGGCTACACCTTC.

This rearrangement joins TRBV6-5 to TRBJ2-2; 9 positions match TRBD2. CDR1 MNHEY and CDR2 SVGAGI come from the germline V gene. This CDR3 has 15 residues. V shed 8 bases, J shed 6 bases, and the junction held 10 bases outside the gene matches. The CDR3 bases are TGTGCCAGCGGACCCAGCGGGGGGCACGCCGGGGAGCTGTTTTTT. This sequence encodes CASGPSGGHAGELFF.

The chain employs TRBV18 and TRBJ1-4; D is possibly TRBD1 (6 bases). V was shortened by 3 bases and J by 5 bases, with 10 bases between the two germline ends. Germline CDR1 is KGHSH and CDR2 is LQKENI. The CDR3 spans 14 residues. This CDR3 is CASSPDRPNEKLFF. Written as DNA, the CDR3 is TGTGCCAGCTCACCGGACAGACCCAATGAAAAACTGTTTTTT.